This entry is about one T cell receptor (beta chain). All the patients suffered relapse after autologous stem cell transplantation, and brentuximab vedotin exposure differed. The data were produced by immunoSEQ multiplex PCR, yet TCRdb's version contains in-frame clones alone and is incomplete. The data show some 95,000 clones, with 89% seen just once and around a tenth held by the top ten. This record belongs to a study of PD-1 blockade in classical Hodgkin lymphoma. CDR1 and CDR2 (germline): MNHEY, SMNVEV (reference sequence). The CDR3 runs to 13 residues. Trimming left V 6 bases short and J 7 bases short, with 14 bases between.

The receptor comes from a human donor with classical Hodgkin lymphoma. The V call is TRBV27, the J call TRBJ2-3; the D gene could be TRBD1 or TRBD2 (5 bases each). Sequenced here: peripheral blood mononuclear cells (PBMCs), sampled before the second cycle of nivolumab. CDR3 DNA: TGTGCCAGCAGCTCGGGACCAAGTAATACGCAGTATTTT. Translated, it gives CASSSGPSNTQYF.